The rows below give T cell receptor beta chains drawn from one sample of a study of Ad26.COV2.S vaccination and SARS-CoV-2 variants. TCRdb keeps only in-frame clones here, not all; method: immunoSEQ multiplex PCR. The sample lists around 320,000 clones, about nine tenths occurring once. The material was peripheral blood, obtained in a trial of Ad26.COV2.S vaccine versus placebo. The receptors come from a person between 18 and 65 years old who received the Ad26.COV2.S COVID-19 vaccine or a placebo. The conserved cysteine and the conserved F or W are not part of the CDR3 here. D genes are given only for firm matches. Size is stated for part of the rows, as once, few or many counts, or as a class when the clone is expanded.

TRBV5-1	-	TRBJ2-5	TRBD1	ASSLMAGGEETQY
TRBV6-1	-	TRBJ1-4	TRBD1	ASSERTGEKLF
TRBV11-2	-	TRBJ2-3	TRBD2	ASSLRGTNTDTQY
TRBV4-3	-	TRBJ1-2	-	ASSQEGQIYGYT
TRBV7-8	-	TRBJ1-4	TRBD1	ASSFGGGREKLF
TRBV5-4	few	TRBJ2-3	TRBD2	ASSWIAGDTDTQY
TRBV23-1	-	TRBJ2-7	-	ASLGQGRPWKTYEQY
TRBV7-3	-	TRBJ2-1	-	ASSSNPADNEQF
TRBV9	-	TRBJ1-3	-	ASSALDRSGNTIY
TRBV30	once	TRBJ2-7	-	AWSSTYEQY
TRBV12-3/TRBV12-4	-	TRBJ1-1	-	ASSLVLGEAF
TRBV15	-	TRBJ2-5	TRBD2	ATSRWTSGGETQY
TRBV18	-	TRBJ2-7	TRBD1	ASSPGQGVSYEQY
TRBV7-2	-	TRBJ2-2	-	ASSLVGWGNTGELF
TRBV6-5	-	TRBJ2-7	-	ASSYATAYEQY
TRBV9	-	TRBJ1-1	-	ASSVGLGKNTEAF
TRBV2	-	TRBJ1-4	TRBD1	ASSDWQGDEKLF
TRBV9	-	TRBJ2-3	-	ASSVEAGTDTQY
TRBV4-3	-	TRBJ1-4	TRBD1	ASSQTSSGTGREKLF
TRBV5-8	-	TRBJ2-5	-	ASSLGVLETQY
TRBV7-9	once	TRBJ2-3	-	ASSPSRGVPDTQY
TRBV6-2/TRBV6-3	-	TRBJ1-1	-	ASSYSLREAF
TRBV3-1/TRBV3-2	-	TRBJ1-1	TRBD1	ASSPGGREAF
TRBV4-3	once	TRBJ2-7	TRBD2	ASSQQAGRFYEQY
TRBV19	-	TRBJ1-5	-	ASSTHPQSNQPQH
TRBV4-2	once	TRBJ1-1	-	ASSIRSGANTEAF
TRBV7-2	-	TRBJ2-2	-	ASSLDSGNTGELF
TRBV7-9	-	TRBJ2-2	-	ASNPPMNTGELF
TRBV7-9	once	TRBJ1-2	TRBD1	ASSLRQGDGYT
TRBV5-1	-	TRBJ2-5	-	ASRGQGQETQY
TRBV6-6	-	TRBJ2-2	-	AHAGGTPTGELF
TRBV13	-	TRBJ1-1	-	ASSQAGNTEAF
TRBV12-5	-	TRBJ2-5	-	ASGPPGPGGETQY
TRBV4-3	-	TRBJ1-3	-	ASSQGAGGLGNTIY
TRBV18	-	TRBJ2-7	TRBD1	ASSPGDRVLHEQY
TRBV7-3	-	TRBJ1-2	-	ASSREGGYGYT
TRBV9	once	TRBJ1-6	-	ASSVGTAYNSPLH
TRBV2	-	TRBJ2-7	-	ASSKGGQPGGAKSYEQY
TRBV4-2	-	TRBJ2-7	-	ASSQDLQGRRTYEQY
TRBV9	once	TRBJ2-7	TRBD2	ASSQDSGKTYEQY
TRBV7-9	-	TRBJ1-1	-	ASSPYRVWTEAF
TRBV25-1	once	TRBJ2-3	-	ASSEFGIGSTDTQY
TRBV6-2/TRBV6-3	once	TRBJ1-2	TRBD1	ASSPTGANYGYT